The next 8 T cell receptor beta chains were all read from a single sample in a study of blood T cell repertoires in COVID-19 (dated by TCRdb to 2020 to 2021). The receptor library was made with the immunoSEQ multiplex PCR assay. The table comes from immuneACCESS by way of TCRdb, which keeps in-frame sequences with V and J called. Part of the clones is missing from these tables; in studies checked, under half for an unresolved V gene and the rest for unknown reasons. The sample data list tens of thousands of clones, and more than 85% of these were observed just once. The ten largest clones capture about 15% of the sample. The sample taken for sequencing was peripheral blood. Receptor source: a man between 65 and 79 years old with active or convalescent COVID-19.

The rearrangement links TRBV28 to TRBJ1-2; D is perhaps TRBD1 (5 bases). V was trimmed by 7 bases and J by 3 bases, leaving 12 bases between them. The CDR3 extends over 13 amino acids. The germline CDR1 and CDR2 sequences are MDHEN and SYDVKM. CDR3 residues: CASTRGRYYGYTF. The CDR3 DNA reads TGTGCCAGCACAAGGGGCCGCTACTATGGCTACACCTTC.

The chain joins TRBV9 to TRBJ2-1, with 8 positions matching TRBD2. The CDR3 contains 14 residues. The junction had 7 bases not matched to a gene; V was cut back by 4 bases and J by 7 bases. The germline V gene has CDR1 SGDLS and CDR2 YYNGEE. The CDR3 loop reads CASSPGGTSNEQFF. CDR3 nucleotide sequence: TGTGCCAGCAGCCCAGGCGGGACTAGTAATGAGCAGTTCTTC.

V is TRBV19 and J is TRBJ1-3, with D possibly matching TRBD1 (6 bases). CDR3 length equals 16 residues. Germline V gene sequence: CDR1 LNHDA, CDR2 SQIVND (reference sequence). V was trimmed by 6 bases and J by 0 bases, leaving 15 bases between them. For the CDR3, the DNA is TGTGCCAGTAGCCCATCCTGGACAGCCTCTGGAAACACCATATATTTT. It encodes CASSPSWTASGNTIYF. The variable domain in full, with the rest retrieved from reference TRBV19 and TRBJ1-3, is DGGITQSPKYLFRKEGQNVTLSCEQNLNHDAMYWYRQDPGQGLRLIYYSQIVNDFQKGDIAEGYSVSREKKESFPLTVTSAQKNPTAFYLCASSPSWTASGNTIYFGEGSWLTVV.

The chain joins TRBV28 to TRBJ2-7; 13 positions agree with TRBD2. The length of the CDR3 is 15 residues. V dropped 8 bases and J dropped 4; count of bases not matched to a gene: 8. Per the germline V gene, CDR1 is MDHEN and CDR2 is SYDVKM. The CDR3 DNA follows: TGTGCCAGCTGTCAGCCGACTAGCGGGAGGTACGAGCAGTACTTC. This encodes CASCQPTSGRYEQYF.

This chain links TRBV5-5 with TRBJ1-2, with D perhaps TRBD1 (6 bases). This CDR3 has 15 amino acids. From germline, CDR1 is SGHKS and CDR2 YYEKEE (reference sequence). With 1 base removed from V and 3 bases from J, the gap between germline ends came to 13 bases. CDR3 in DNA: TGTGCCAGCAGCTTGTCAGGGGAGAGGTACTATGGCTACACCTTC. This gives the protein CASSLSGERYYGYTF.

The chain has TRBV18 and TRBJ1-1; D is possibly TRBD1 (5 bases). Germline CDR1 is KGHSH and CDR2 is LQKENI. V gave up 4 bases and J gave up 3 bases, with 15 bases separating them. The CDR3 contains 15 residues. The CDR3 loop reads CASSLQPDSDTEAFF. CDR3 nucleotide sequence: TGTGCCAGCTCACTCCAACCAGACAGTGACACTGAAGCTTTCTTT.

In nucleotides, the CDR3 is TGTGCCACCCAGGACAGGGGAGCAAGGGAAAAACTGTTTTTT. It translates to CATQDRGAREKLFF. The J gene is TRBJ1-4, the V gene TRBV28; 9 bases match TRBD1. Trimming removed 10 bases from V and 8 bases from J; junction bases left unmatched: 11. The CDR3 totals 14 residues. Looked up from germline, CDR1 is MDHEN and CDR2 is SYDVKM.

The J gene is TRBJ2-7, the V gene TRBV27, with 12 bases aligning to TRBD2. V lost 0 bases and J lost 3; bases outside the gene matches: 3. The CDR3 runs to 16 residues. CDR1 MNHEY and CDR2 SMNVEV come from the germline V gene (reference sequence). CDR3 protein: CASSLSWTSGIYEQYF. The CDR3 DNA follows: TGTGCCAGCAGTTTATCTTGGACTAGCGGGATCTACGAGCAGTACTTC.